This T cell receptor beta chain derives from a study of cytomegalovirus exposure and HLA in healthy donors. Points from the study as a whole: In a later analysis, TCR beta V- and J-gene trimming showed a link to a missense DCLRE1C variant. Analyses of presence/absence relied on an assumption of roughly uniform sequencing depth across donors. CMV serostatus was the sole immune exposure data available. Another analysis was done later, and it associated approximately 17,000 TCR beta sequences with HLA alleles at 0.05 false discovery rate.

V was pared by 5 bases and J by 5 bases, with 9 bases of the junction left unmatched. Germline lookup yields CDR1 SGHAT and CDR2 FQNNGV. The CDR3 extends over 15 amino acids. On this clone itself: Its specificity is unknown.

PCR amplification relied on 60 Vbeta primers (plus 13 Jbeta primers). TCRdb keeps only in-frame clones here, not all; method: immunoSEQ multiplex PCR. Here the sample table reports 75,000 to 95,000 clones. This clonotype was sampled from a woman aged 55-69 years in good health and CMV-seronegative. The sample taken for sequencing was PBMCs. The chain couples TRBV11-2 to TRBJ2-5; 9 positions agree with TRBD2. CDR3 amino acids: CASSQGAGGPETQYF. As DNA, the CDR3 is TGTGCCAGCAGCCAAGGGGCGGGAGGGCCGGAGACCCAGTACTTC.